This TCR beta chain was captured by sequencing in a study of T cells after yellow fever vaccination. Whole-study results and caveats: Contamination of FACS-sorted repertoires by abundant clonotypes from the bulk population could occur.

The ends lost 4 bases at V and 2 bases at J; junction bases unmatched: 8. The CDR3 extends over 16 amino acids. The germline gives CDR1 LGHNA, CDR2 YNFKEQ. MiXCR, applied by TCRdb to the 5' RACE reads, yields one record per CDR3 protein. The sample consists of 350,000 to 450,000 distinct CDR3 sequences, roughly 20% of them appearing once. To note about this clonotype: Its target is unknown.

Sample: PBMCs, taken before the yellow fever booster vaccination. This clonotype was obtained from a man younger than 30 who received the YFV17D yellow fever vaccine. The chain couples TRBV4-2 to TRBJ2-3, with 8 bases lining up with TRBD2. As DNA, the CDR3 is TGTGCCAGCAGCCTCTTACTAGCGGACCACACAGATACGCAGTATTTT. Its protein product is CASSLLLADHTDTQYF.